This T cell receptor (beta chain) was profiled in a study of blood T cell repertoires in COVID-19 (dated by TCRdb to 2018 to 2020). Describing the broader study: Samples from collaborators originated in the United States, Italy and Spain and spanned both the acute and convalescent phases of COVID-19. The repertoires were released in a freely available public database intended as a resource for research on the immune response to SARS-CoV-2. Sample metadata almost always included a de-identified subject ID, COVID-19 status, age in years and sex. The material from the prospective study consisted of cDNA or gDNA derived from T cells, B-cell-depleted T cells, or PBMCs. Where HLA class I and class II types were available, the types were taken from metadata supplied by the sample provider, not from assay-based typing. Deeply sampled blood TCRbeta repertoires from subjects exposed to, actively infected with, or recovered from COVID-19 were included in the dataset. The samples were drawn from the first 160 participants of the ongoing ImmuneRACE study and from 1,254 subjects provided by 6 global collaborators. Summary of the overall study and its limitations: The amount of clinical and demographic metadata varied by source and participant and was provided uncurated.

TCRbeta CDR3 regions were amplified from genomic DNA using the immunoSEQ Assay, a bias-controlled multiplex PCR. For the original study's pipeline: The number of nucleated cells in each sample was estimated by amplification of reference gene primers within the assay. Sequence reads were collapsed and filtered to measure the absolute abundance of every unique TCRbeta CDR3 rearrangement. For each sample, productive Simpson clonality was calculated by taking the square root of Simpson's diversity index across productive rearrangements. TCRdb provides this immuneACCESS table in a form limited to in-frame rearrangements. Some clones are lacking; in checked studies, under half of them reflect an unresolved V gene, and why the rest are absent is not known. V and J calls plus clone size are reproduced from that table; the DNA served to infer D and trimming. The sample contains about 220,000 clones, roughly 89% of them found a single time. The top ten clones comprise roughly 3.4% of the sample.

A note on this clone: The antigen it binds to is not known. The input lacks base qualities; no much larger clone sits a single base away.

In the prospective study, participants were roughly 18 to 100 years old, resided in around 25 geographic areas of the United States, and were enrolled through a virtual design. In the prospective study, cohorts were assigned on the basis of participant-reported clinical history obtained from a screening survey and a study questionnaire. Each participant in the prospective study had whole blood, serum and a nasopharyngeal or oropharyngeal swab collected by mobile phlebotomists. Participants in the prospective study had the option to provide additional blood draws and questionnaires over a 2-month period. Before DNA extraction, blood samples from the prospective study were shipped at room temperature or frozen. The CDR1 and CDR2 encoded by the germline V gene are SGHVS and FQNEAQ. Trimming accounts for 6 bases at V and 7 bases at J, while the number of junction bases matched to no gene is 10. The CDR3 goes from the cysteine to the phenylalanine over 16 residues. This entry keeps only the CDR3 DNA: 48 bases, framed from base 1.

The TCR sequence derives from a woman aged 35 to 49 with acute COVID-19. Source material: PBMCs or T cells enriched from blood (not recorded which). This chain joins TRBV7-8 to TRBJ2-2; 11 bases in between match TRBD2. The DNA sequence is given as TGTGCCAGCAGAACTAGCGGGGGTAACCAGGGCGGGGAGCTGTTTTTT. It specifies CASRTSGGNQGGELFF. The CDR3, completed at both ends by the reference TRBV7-8 and TRBJ2-2 genes, gives the full variable domain GAGVSQSPRYKVAKRGQDVALRCDPISGHVSLFWYQQALGQGPEFLTYFQNEAQLDKSGLPSDRFFAERPEGSVSTLKIQRTQQEDSAVYLCASRTSGGNQGGELFFGEGSRLTVL.